This T cell receptor beta chain originates from a study of T cell repertoires in cytomegalovirus infection. About the study: Evidence of both CMV infection and a matching HLA type came from public TCR beta signatures.

MiXCR, run by TCRdb on the reads, gives a single entry per CDR3 protein. The sample lists 200,000 to 300,000 distinct CDR3 sequences, roughly 10% occurring once. The table lists this clonotype with many counts. Its antigen is still unknown. Germline loops: CDR1 SGHTA, CDR2 FQGNSA. The V and J ends lost 1 base and 9 bases respectively, with 12 bases between them. The CDR3 runs to 13 residues. The study, taken as a whole, reports: There were HLA-C-restricted CMV-specific TCR beta clonotypes dominating the ex vivo response. Summed frequency of shared TCR beta families picked out CMV carriers who also had the relevant HLA.

This TCR was sampled from a human donor in good health (CMV status not recorded). Some clones in this sample may be carry-over from other donors' samples. Sequences were obtained from PBMCs. V usage is TRBV7-2 and J usage is TRBJ1-1; D possibly corresponds to TRBD1 (5 bases). The CDR3 DNA reads as TGTGCCAGCAGCTTAGATCGCCAGGACAAAGCTTTCTTT. Amino acids: CASSLDRQDKAFF.